These T cell receptor beta chains were read from a single sample in a study of OX40 agonist ivuxolimab in advanced cancers. TCRdb keeps only in-frame clones here, not all; method: immunoSEQ multiplex PCR. This table holds tens of thousands of clones, about 94% found once. The sequencing here drew on CD4+ or CD8+ T cells sorted from blood, taken in a trial of the OX40 agonist ivuxolimab. These receptors were taken from an adult with an advanced solid tumor such as melanoma, head and neck, liver or kidney cancer. Each CDR3 is given without its conserved first and last residue. A D gene is named only where the DNA matches it firmly. The size field is filled for only some rows; it gives once, few, many or a size class.

clone_size: .
d_call: TRBD2
v_call: TRBV4-2
cdr3_aa: ASSQRPGTTTDTQY

clone_size: medium-sized
d_call: TRBD1
v_call: TRBV6-5
cdr3_aa: ASSYVAGGYGYT

clone_size: once
d_call: .
v_call: TRBV5-6
cdr3_aa: ASSFRGQHLAF

clone_size: .
d_call: .
v_call: TRBV7-8
cdr3_aa: ASSFRWEASNEQF

clone_size: .
d_call: .
v_call: TRBV27
cdr3_aa: ASSFLGAGEQY

clone_size: .
d_call: .
v_call: TRBV7-8
cdr3_aa: ASSLEAPAGTGELF

clone_size: .
d_call: .
v_call: TRBV4-3
cdr3_aa: ASSQDRAGHYEQY

clone_size: .
d_call: TRBD1
v_call: TRBV7-8
cdr3_aa: ASSRDRLQGKKLF

clone_size: .
d_call: .
v_call: TRBV9
cdr3_aa: ASSVGNTGELF

clone_size: .
d_call: TRBD1
v_call: TRBV7-7
cdr3_aa: ASSLRQGLAYEQY

clone_size: .
d_call: .
v_call: TRBV7-9
cdr3_aa: ASSPPGMSTDTQY

clone_size: .
d_call: .
v_call: TRBV27
cdr3_aa: ASSLTPPYSLAKNIQY

clone_size: .
d_call: TRBD2
v_call: TRBV28
cdr3_aa: ASSLVVAGGSAGELF

clone_size: .
d_call: .
v_call: TRBV7-3
cdr3_aa: ASSLVAGRTEAF

clone_size: .
d_call: .
v_call: TRBV5-4
cdr3_aa: ASSWRGGRRYNEQF

clone_size: .
d_call: TRBD2
v_call: TRBV9
cdr3_aa: ASSVTFSGSGDTQY

clone_size: .
d_call: .
v_call: TRBV2
cdr3_aa: ASSENPDSGPYNEQF

clone_size: .
d_call: TRBD2
v_call: TRBV7-9
cdr3_aa: ASSYGTSPYQETQY

clone_size: .
d_call: .
v_call: TRBV29-1
cdr3_aa: SVVDRQPALEQY

clone_size: .
d_call: TRBD2
v_call: TRBV29-1
cdr3_aa: SVAAGGVEQY

clone_size: .
d_call: .
v_call: TRBV4-2
cdr3_aa: ASSQDGHEQY

clone_size: .
d_call: .
v_call: TRBV5-1
cdr3_aa: ASSLYPGGYEQY

clone_size: .
d_call: TRBD2
v_call: TRBV10-3
cdr3_aa: ASLGTSGSKAGELF

clone_size: once
d_call: .
v_call: TRBV19
cdr3_aa: ASDPVSSFVVGNQPQH

clone_size: once
d_call: TRBD2
v_call: TRBV27
cdr3_aa: ASSLGGAPYEQY

clone_size: .
d_call: .
v_call: TRBV10-3
cdr3_aa: AIRGPGELF

clone_size: .
d_call: .
v_call: TRBV9
cdr3_aa: ASSLGGRGVVQY

clone_size: .
d_call: .
v_call: TRBV28
cdr3_aa: ASSLRGRAYEQY

clone_size: few
d_call: TRBD2
v_call: TRBV7-2
cdr3_aa: ASSLLAGSLDEQF

clone_size: .
d_call: .
v_call: TRBV30
cdr3_aa: AWSVGQGINTEAF

clone_size: .
d_call: TRBD2
v_call: TRBV14
cdr3_aa: ASSPFGLAEYNEQF

clone_size: .
d_call: TRBD2
v_call: TRBV9
cdr3_aa: ASSVGLAGGEQY

clone_size: few
d_call: .
v_call: TRBV9
cdr3_aa: ASSVGQPTNEKLF

clone_size: .
d_call: .
v_call: TRBV2
cdr3_aa: ASRGPRSGNTIY

clone_size: .
d_call: .
v_call: TRBV7-2
cdr3_aa: ASSLALGVPSSYNEQF

clone_size: .
d_call: .
v_call: TRBV21-1
cdr3_aa: ASSKGTGDTDTQY

clone_size: once
d_call: TRBD2
v_call: TRBV5-8
cdr3_aa: ASSWGTSGKEGMETQY

clone_size: .
d_call: .
v_call: TRBV9
cdr3_aa: ASSGNTGDYSDEQF

clone_size: .
d_call: TRBD2
v_call: TRBV7-3
cdr3_aa: ASSPPGLAGHNEQF

clone_size: .
d_call: .
v_call: TRBV28
cdr3_aa: ASGLEGQSYEQY

clone_size: .
d_call: .
v_call: TRBV13
cdr3_aa: ASSPYVGFVFSGYT

clone_size: .
d_call: .
v_call: TRBV4-3
cdr3_aa: ASSQEFAGINEQF

clone_size: .
d_call: TRBD2
v_call: TRBV19
cdr3_aa: ASSIAGGPTYEQY

clone_size: .
d_call: TRBD2
v_call: TRBV9
cdr3_aa: ASSVDGTSSYEQY

clone_size: .
d_call: TRBD2
v_call: TRBV7-9
cdr3_aa: ASSLAPDSGRRQETQY

clone_size: .
d_call: .
v_call: TRBV4-3
cdr3_aa: ASSQELDVSPLH

clone_size: .
d_call: TRBD2
v_call: TRBV14
cdr3_aa: ASSPSGTYNEQF

clone_size: .
d_call: TRBD2
v_call: TRBV5-6
cdr3_aa: ASSLTGLARTYEQY

clone_size: .
d_call: TRBD2
v_call: TRBV6-4
cdr3_aa: ASSALAGVSYEQY

clone_size: .
d_call: TRBD2
v_call: TRBV4-2
cdr3_aa: ASSQESGLAGGYEQY

clone_size: .
d_call: .
v_call: TRBV27
cdr3_aa: ASSLAVGLSTEAF

clone_size: .
d_call: .
v_call: TRBV7-9
cdr3_aa: ASGADTYEQY

clone_size: .
d_call: .
v_call: TRBV27
cdr3_aa: ASTDSTNTGELF

clone_size: .
d_call: .
v_call: TRBV19
cdr3_aa: ASSIGEKLF

clone_size: .
d_call: .
v_call: TRBV18
cdr3_aa: ASSPSPAGGEAF

clone_size: .
d_call: TRBD1
v_call: TRBV15
cdr3_aa: ATSIGQGNTEAF

clone_size: .
d_call: .
v_call: TRBV11-3
cdr3_aa: ASSLGLSGGETQY

clone_size: .
d_call: .
v_call: TRBV6-5
cdr3_aa: ASATTTYEQY

clone_size: .
d_call: TRBD1
v_call: TRBV13
cdr3_aa: ASSLTGGHTEAF

clone_size: .
d_call: TRBD1
v_call: TRBV9
cdr3_aa: ASSSRQGSPYEQY